One sample yielded the 32 T cell receptor beta chains listed below, sequenced in a study of blood T cell repertoires in COVID-19. Produced via immunoSEQ multiplex PCR; TCRdb's table is partial and in-frame only. The table lists 250,000 or so clones, just under 85% of them singletons. Material for sequencing was peripheral blood. The receptors were sampled from a woman aged 60-75 years with active or convalescent COVID-19.

This clone occurred once. The V and J genes are TRBV7-8 and TRBJ1-2, with 7 bases aligning to TRBD1. CDR1 is SGHVS, CDR2 FQNEAQ, per germline. CDR3 length: 16 residues. V lost 5 bases and J lost 0; bases outside the gene matches: 9. CDR3 residues: CASSPWGTATNYGYTF. For the CDR3, the DNA is TGTGCCAGCAGCCCCTGGGGGACAGCTACTAACTATGGCTACACCTTC.

CDR3 coding DNA: TGTGCCAGCAGCTTAGGAAGACTAGCTTCGGGCGAGCAGTACTTC. The encoded protein is CASSLGRLASGEQYF. This chain joins TRBV11-3 and TRBJ2-7, with 7 bases matching TRBD2. CDR1 and CDR2 (germline): SGHNT, YENEEA. The CDR3 sequence is 15 residues long. Germline trimming cut 1 base from V and 6 bases from J; bases unmatched to any gene: 9. The full variable domain, with the rest looked up from reference TRBV11-3 and TRBJ2-7, is EAGVVQSPRYKIIEKKQPVAFWCNPISGHNTLYWYLQNLGQGPELLIRYENEEAVDDSQLPKDRFSAERLKGVDSTLKIQPAELGDSAVYLCASSLGRLASGEQYFGPGTRLTVT.

The V call is TRBV4-2, the J call TRBJ2-3; D gene unclear. V was pared by 0 bases and J by 4 bases, with 8 bases between. CDR3 length: 14 amino acids. Germline loops: CDR1 LGHNA, CDR2 YNFKEQ. The CDR3 protein is CASSQDSRPDTQYF. CDR3 DNA: TGTGCCAGCAGCCAAGATAGTCGCCCAGATACGCAGTATTTT.

This sequence joins TRBV27 and TRBJ2-1; TRBD1 might be the D (6 bases). CDR3 size: 17 residues. V gave up 0 bases and J gave up 3 bases, with 15 bases separating them. Germline V CDR1 and CDR2: MNHEY, SMNVEV (reference sequence). The CDR3 sequence is CASSLSGAALNYNEQFF. The DNA for the CDR3 is TGTGCCAGCAGTTTATCGGGGGCAGCCCTAAACTACAATGAGCAGTTCTTC.

V and J are TRBV6-6 and TRBJ1-2, with D tentatively TRBD1 (5 bases). Trimming pared 5 bases from V and 4 bases from J, leaving 14 bases between. CDR3 length: 14 amino acids. Germline CDR1 MNHNY, CDR2 SVGAGI (reference sequence). In DNA, the CDR3 is TGTGCCAGCAGTGACCCACGGGGGTCCTATGGCTACACCTTC. Translating it yields CASSDPRGSYGYTF.

The V and J genes are TRBV2 and TRBJ1-5; D unresolved. V was shortened by 2 bases and J by 2 bases, with 13 bases between the two germline ends. CDR1 and CDR2 (germline): SNHLY, FYNNEI. This CDR3 region has 16 residues. The CDR3 region is CASSERGFGGNQPQHF. The CDR3 DNA follows: TGTGCCAGCAGTGAACGCGGGTTCGGGGGCAATCAGCCCCAGCATTTT.

The J gene is TRBJ1-5, the V gene TRBV7-2, with TRBD1 identical over 7 bases. The CDR3 covers 14 residues. Germline CDR1 SGHTA, CDR2 FQGNSA. V shed 3 bases and J 6 bases; nucleotides not matched to a gene: 5. CDR3 protein: CASSFDRAGQPQHF. CDR3 bases: TGTGCCAGCAGCTTTGACAGGGCCGGTCAGCCCCAGCATTTT.

The gene calls are TRBV12-3 or TRBV12-4 and TRBJ2-1; no reliable D call. The length of the CDR3 is 12 residues. The ends were cut back, 4 bases at V and 5 bases at J, with 6 bases in the middle. The CDR3 sequence: CASSWQHNEQFF. The CDR3 coding sequence is TGTGCCAGCAGTTGGCAACACAATGAGCAGTTCTTC.

This chain links TRBV28 with TRBJ2-7; 8 nucleotides line up with TRBD1. With 3 bases clipped from V and 3 bases from J, the junction kept 1 base outside the gene matches. The CDR3 consists of 13 residues. The germline gives CDR1 MDHEN, CDR2 SYDVKM. CDR3 region: CASSFRGRYEQYV. CDR3 in DNA: TGTGCCAGCAGTTTCAGGGGGCGCTACGAGCAGTACGTC.

This chain uses TRBV6-6 with TRBJ2-7; 7 bases are a match to TRBD1. Germline loops: CDR1 MNHNY, CDR2 SVGAGI (reference sequence). J was trimmed by 3 bases and V by 6 bases; bases with no gene match: 5. This CDR3 is 13 amino acids long. The CDR3: CASRTGVGYEQYV. The CDR3 nucleotides are TGTGCCAGCAGAACAGGGGTCGGCTACGAGCAGTACGTC.

The chain has TRBV6-5 and TRBJ2-7; D is unclear. The V and J ends lost 8 bases and 7 bases respectively, with 15 bases between them. CDR3 size: 12 residues. Germline CDR1 reads MNHEY; CDR2 reads SVGAGI. This CDR3 is CASSANFGEQYF. The CDR3 bases are TGTGCCAGCTCCGCTAATTTTGGTGAGCAGTACTTC.

The chain joins TRBV6-5 to TRBJ1-5; D uncertain. Germline V gene lookup returns CDR1 MNHEY and CDR2 SVGAGI. Trimming took 6 bases from V and 0 from J, leaving 9 bases between them. CDR3 size: 14 residues. The DNA for the CDR3 is TGTGCCAGCAGGGGTGCAGGTAGCAATCAGCCCCAGCATTTT. It is translated as CASRGAGSNQPQHF.

This rearrangement joins TRBV10-2 to TRBJ2-5; 7 nucleotides agree with TRBD2. The CDR3 loop spans 15 amino acids. In germline, CDR1 is WSHSY, CDR2 SAAADI. V was clipped by 3 bases and J by 7 bases; unmatched bases: 11. The CDR3 here is CASSDELAVLGTQYF. The CDR3, as DNA: TGCGCCAGCAGTGATGAGCTAGCGGTACTCGGGACCCAGTACTTC.

The V gene is TRBV10-1, the J gene TRBJ2-2; TRBD2 might be the D (6 bases). The CDR3 is 14 residues long. From germline, CDR1 is WNHNN and CDR2 SYGVQD (reference sequence). V was cut by 3 bases and J by 7 bases, with 12 bases left in between. The CDR3 DNA is TGCGCCAGCAGTGATAAACTAGCTATCGGGGAGCTGTTTTTT. This codes for CASSDKLAIGELFF.

The rearrangement joins TRBV11-2 to TRBJ1-4; D is unclear. The CDR3 spans 13 residues. V was pared by 3 bases and J by 7 bases, with 9 bases between. From germline, CDR1 is SGHAT and CDR2 FQNNGV. CDR3 sequence reads: CASSFMSGEKLFF. In DNA, the CDR3 is TGTGCCAGCAGCTTTATGTCAGGTGAAAAACTGTTTTTT.

This clone was recorded only once. V gene TRBV6-5 combines with J gene TRBJ1-6, with D perhaps TRBD1 (6 bases). This CDR3 region has 14 residues. Trimming removed 6 bases from V and 0 bases from J, with 6 bases in between. Germline V CDR1 and CDR2: MNHEY, SVGAGI. The CDR3 loop reads CASRDSSYNSPLHF. In DNA, the CDR3 is TGTGCCAGCAGGGACAGCTCCTATAATTCACCCCTCCACTTT.

The gene calls are TRBV9 and TRBJ2-1; D gene uncertain. Germline values: CDR1 SGDLS, CDR2 YYNGEE. The V and J ends lost 5 bases and 5 bases respectively, with 5 bases between them. The CDR3 spans 11 residues. Written as DNA, the CDR3 is TGTGCCAGCAGTCGCGACAATGAGCAGTTCTTC. Translated: CASSRDNEQFF.

This chain joins TRBV27 and TRBJ1-1; 9 positions match TRBD1. Trimming removed 5 bases from V and 7 bases from J; junction bases left unmatched: 8. CDR1 and CDR2 (germline): MNHEY, SMNVEV (reference sequence). This CDR3 has 14 residues. The CDR3 loop is CASSPGQGWSEAFF. The CDR3 DNA sequence: TGTGCCAGCAGTCCAGGACAGGGGTGGAGTGAAGCTTTCTTT.

The table lists this clone with a count of one. V usage is TRBV24-1 and J usage is TRBJ1-5; a weak D match, TRBD1 (5 bases). V was pared by 3 bases and J by 7 bases, with 15 bases between. The CDR3 has 15 residues. The germline V gene has CDR1 KGHDR and CDR2 SFDVKD. The CDR3 region is CATSDGRDPHQPQHF. DNA for the CDR3: TGTGCCACCAGTGATGGGAGGGACCCCCACCAGCCCCAGCATTTT.

The chain employs TRBV30 and TRBJ1-2, with 9 positions matching TRBD1. The CDR3 extends over 12 amino acids. Unmatched junction bases numbered 5, after V lost 8 bases and J lost 4 bases. Per the germline V gene, CDR1 is GTSNPN and CDR2 is SVGIG (reference sequence). This CDR3 reads CAGTGGPYGYTF. CDR3 nucleotide sequence: TGTGCCGGTACAGGGGGCCCCTATGGCTACACCTTC.

The J gene is TRBJ2-5, the V gene TRBV11-2; D is possibly TRBD2 (6 bases). Trimming stripped 1 base from V and 3 bases from J, with 9 bases between. This CDR3 has 14 residues. Germline CDR1 SGHAT, CDR2 FQNNGV. CDR3 sequence: CASSLGWREETQYF. DNA of the CDR3: TGTGCCAGCAGCTTAGGTTGGAGGGAAGAGACCCAGTACTTC.

The J gene is TRBJ2-7, the V gene TRBV6-2 or TRBV6-3; no clear D gene. The V and J ends lost 0 bases and 4 bases respectively, with 13 bases between them. This CDR3 contains 15 residues. Germline lookup yields CDR1 MNHEY and CDR2 SVGEGT. The CDR3 sequence is CASSYSQTGGYEQYV. CDR3 nucleotides: TGTGCCAGCAGTTACTCCCAGACCGGCGGATACGAGCAGTACGTC.

The V gene is TRBV5-4, the J gene TRBJ2-7; possibly TRBD1 for D (6 bases). The CDR3 has 15 residues. CDR1 and CDR2 from the germline V gene are SGHNT and YYREEE (reference sequence). Trimming removed 4 bases from V and 6 bases from J, with 20 bases in between. CDR3 in DNA: TGTGCCAGCAGCACCTGGACAGCAAAGGCCTTCGAGCAGTACTTC. Amino acid sequence: CASSTWTAKAFEQYF. Combining the CDR3 with reference TRBV5-4 and TRBJ2-7 gives the whole variable domain ETGVTQSPTHLIKTRGQQVTLRCSSQSGHNTVSWYQQALGQGPQFIFQYYREEENGRGNFPPRFSGLQFPNYSSELNVNALELDDSALYLCASSTWTAKAFEQYFGPGTRLTVT.

This clone was counted once. This chain connects TRBV28 to TRBJ1-2, with a possible D match to TRBD1 (5 bases). The CDR3 covers 13 residues. Between the trimmed V and J ends, which lost 5 bases and 4 bases, there was a span of 11 bases. Germline V gives CDR1 MDHEN, CDR2 SYDVKM. The CDR3 nucleotides are TGTGCCAGCAGTATATCAGGGCTCTATGGCTACACCTTC. Amino acids: CASSISGLYGYTF.

The chain combines TRBV19 with TRBJ2-3, with a tentative D call TRBD1 (5 bases). This CDR3 is built from 13 residues. Germline V gene lookup returns CDR1 LNHDA and CDR2 SQIVND (reference sequence). Trimming removed 4 bases at V and 6 bases at J, with 11 bases between. This CDR3 is CASSKQVEDTQYF. The CDR3 DNA follows: TGTGCCAGTAGTAAACAGGTCGAGGATACGCAGTATTTT.

The rearrangement uses TRBV2 and TRBJ2-5; 9 positions match TRBD1. Germline values: CDR1 SNHLY, CDR2 FYNNEI. The CDR3 sequence is 13 residues long. The V and J ends lost 8 bases and 7 bases, in that order; junction bases with no gene match: 8. The CDR3 DNA is TGTGCCAGCCGAACAGGGGGCCCGGGGACCCAGTACTTC. Protein product: CASRTGGPGTQYF.

The chain carries TRBV6-5 and TRBJ2-2, with 10 bases that match TRBD2. V lost 5 bases to trimming and J lost 6 bases; unmatched junction nucleotides: 6. Germline loops: CDR1 MNHEY, CDR2 SVGAGI. This CDR3 is built from 15 residues. Written as DNA, the CDR3 is TGTGCCAGCAGTCCGGGACTAGCGATTCCCGGGGAGCTGTTTTTT. This gives the protein CASSPGLAIPGELFF.

The rearrangement links TRBV2 to TRBJ1-1; tentatively, D is TRBD1 (6 bases). The CDR3 length is 15 residues. CDR1 SNHLY and CDR2 FYNNEI come from the germline V gene. V lost 8 bases, J lost 5 bases, and 21 bases lay in between. Here the CDR3 DNA reads TGTGCCAGCCATGTTAGGGCAGGGGACGGAACTGAAGCTTTCTTT. It specifies CASHVRAGDGTEAFF. Together with reference TRBV2 and TRBJ1-1, the CDR3 gives the full variable domain: EPEVTQTPSHQVTQMGQEVILRCVPISNHLYFYWYRQILGQKVEFLVSFYNNEISEKSEIFDDQFSVERPDGSNFTLKIRSTKLEDSAMYFCASHVRAGDGTEAFFGQGTRLTVV.

This chain connects TRBV12-3 or TRBV12-4 to TRBJ1-1, with 7 nucleotides matching TRBD1. The CDR3 contains 13 residues. The V gene end was trimmed by 5 bases and the J gene end by 2 bases; junction bases not matched to a gene: 2. The CDR3 sequence is CASSQGVNTEAFF. DNA of the CDR3: TGTGCCAGCAGTCAGGGGGTTAACACTGAAGCTTTCTTT.

This chain links TRBV19 with TRBJ2-1, with 10 bases aligning to TRBD2. The V gene end was trimmed by 1 base and the J gene end by 8 bases; junction bases not matched to a gene: 8. The germline V gene has CDR1 LNHDA and CDR2 SQIVND (reference sequence). This CDR3 is 16 amino acids long. The CDR3 protein is CASSIAGSGRAYEQFF. The CDR3 region has the DNA TGTGCCAGTAGTATAGCCGGAAGCGGGAGGGCCTATGAGCAGTTCTTC.

This clone was recorded only once. V usage is TRBV3-1 (or the pseudogene TRBV3-2) and J usage is TRBJ2-2; 7 positions match TRBD1. CDR1 LGHDT and CDR2 YNNKEL come from the germline V gene (reference sequence). Trimming took 4 bases from V and 5 from J; bases not matched to a gene: 4. The CDR3 contains 14 residues. The CDR3 loop is CASSPQQGTGELFF. The CDR3, as DNA: TGTGCCAGCAGCCCACAACAGGGGACCGGGGAGCTGTTTTTT.

The chain uses TRBV12-5 and TRBJ1-5; D call uncertain. Germline CDR1 reads LGHNT; CDR2 reads FRNRAP. The CDR3 spans 14 residues. Trimming shortened V by 7 bases and J by 2 bases, and 12 bases separated the two germline ends. The CDR3 is CASAGQGGNQPQHF. CDR3 nucleotides: TGTGCTAGTGCAGGTCAAGGCGGCAATCAGCCCCAGCATTTT.